What follows are 21 T cell receptor beta chains derived from one specimen sequenced in a study of beta chain features in type 1 diabetes. These receptors have no known antigen. Expressed TCRB transcripts were sequenced because the isolated RNA had all been reverse transcribed beforehand. TCRdb's copy holds only in-frame clones and misses some; the assay was immunoSEQ multiplex PCR. This sample has under 850,000 clones, with 10% to 15% found just once. General study findings and limits: Patients with Type 1 diabetes showed moderately but significantly shorter TCRB CDR3s in all four CD4+ subsets.

The specimen sequenced was naive CD4+ T cells from blood. The receptors here all came from a man aged 18 to 29 with type 1 diabetes.

The rearrangement uses TRBV30 and TRBJ2-7; TRBD1 matches at 7 bases. Germline V lookup: CDR1 GTSNPN, CDR2 SVGIG (reference sequence). The CDR3 is 13 amino acids. Losses at the gene ends were 4 bases for V and 2 bases for J; bases not matched to a gene: 5. CDR3 DNA: TGTGCCTGGAACCGGGACAGACCCTACGAGCAGTACTTC. It specifies CAWNRDRPYEQYF. Full variable domain (remainder filled in from reference TRBV30 and TRBJ2-7): SQTIHQWPATLVQPVGSPLSLECTVEGTSNPNLYWYRQAAGRGLQLLFYSVGIGQISSEVPQNLSASRPQDRQFILSSKKLLLSDSGFYLCAWNRDRPYEQYFGPGTRLTVT.

The V gene is TRBV10-3, the J gene TRBJ1-5, with D possibly TRBD1 on 6 matching bases. The CDR3 consists of 17 residues. V was shortened by 3 bases and J by 2 bases, with 17 bases between the two germline ends. CDR1 is ENHRY and CDR2 is SYGVKD in the germline V gene. The CDR3 region is CAISDGEQGIGNQPQHF. CDR3 DNA: TGTGCCATCAGTGACGGGGAACAGGGAATCGGCAATCAGCCCCAGCATTTT.

This clone showed up just a few times. The chain combines TRBV13 with TRBJ1-2, with D possibly matching TRBD1 (6 bases). Germline-derived CDR1 and CDR2 are PRHDT and FYEKMQ (reference sequence). Trimming left V 5 bases short and J 4 bases short, with 17 bases between. The CDR3 consists of 15 residues. CDR3 coding DNA: TGTGCCAGCAGCCCCCCAGGGGATCGAGGCTATGGCTACACCTTC. Translating gives CASSPPGDRGYGYTF.

In this sample, this clone turned up a few times. V usage is TRBV18 and J usage is TRBJ1-2, with a possible D match to TRBD1 (5 bases). The CDR3 has 14 residues. The germline V gene encodes CDR1 KGHSH and CDR2 LQKENI. V gave up 3 bases and J gave up 0 bases, with 8 bases separating them. The CDR3 loop is CASSPSGPNYGYTF. DNA for the CDR3: TGTGCCAGCTCACCCTCAGGGCCTAACTATGGCTACACCTTC.

Concerning this clone itself: Other DNA sequences in the sample encode the same CDR3. V usage is TRBV7-9 and J usage is TRBJ2-5; 8 positions agree with TRBD2. Germline assignment: CDR1 SEHNR and CDR2 FQNEAQ (reference sequence). The CDR3 runs 14 residues. V lost 2 bases and J lost 1; bases outside the gene matches: 0. The DNA for the CDR3 is TGTGCCAGCAGCTTAAGCGGGGGCCAAGAGACCCAGTACTTC. The encoded protein is CASSLSGGQETQYF. The whole variable domain, filled in from reference TRBV7-9 and TRBJ2-5, reads DTGVSQNPRHKITKRGQNVTFRCDPISEHNRLYWYRQTLGQGPEFLTYFQNEAQLEKSRLLSDRFSAERPKGSFSTLEIQRTEQGDSAMYLCASSLSGGQETQYFGPGTRLLVL.

V usage is TRBV5-4 and J usage is TRBJ1-1; unclear D gene. CDR1 and CDR2 (germline): SGHNT, YYREEE (reference sequence). CDR3 length: 15 amino acids. The V gene lost 4 bases and the J gene lost 0 bases, with 13 bases spanning the gap. The CDR3 nucleotides are TGTGCCAGCAGCATGCAAGGCGTCATGAACACTGAAGCTTTCTTT. This gives the protein CASSMQGVMNTEAFF.

The rearrangement joins TRBV13 to TRBJ2-2; the match to TRBD1 covers 10 bases. The CDR3 runs to 16 residues. V lost 2 bases to trimming and J lost 5 bases; unmatched junction nucleotides: 5. Germline-derived CDR1 and CDR2 are PRHDT and FYEKMQ (reference sequence). This CDR3 is CASSLRQGAGTGELFF. Here the CDR3 DNA reads TGTGCCAGCAGCTTACGACAGGGGGCGGGGACCGGGGAGCTGTTTTTT.

The chain links TRBV7-9 to TRBJ2-3; TRBD1 matches at 7 bases. The germline gives CDR1 SEHNR, CDR2 FQNEAQ (reference sequence). After removal of 7 bases from V and 2 bases from J, the junction contained 9 bases not matched to a gene. The CDR3 runs to 15 residues. Here the CDR3 DNA reads TGTGCCAGCACCCCTGGACAGGCGTACACAGATACGCAGTATTTT. It yields the protein CASTPGQAYTDTQYF.

V usage is TRBV6-6 and J usage is TRBJ1-5; D is possibly TRBD1 (5 bases). Germline CDR1 and CDR2: MNHNY and SVGAGI (reference sequence). The CDR3 is 15 residues long. V shed 0 bases and J shed 1 base, with 7 bases lying between them. The CDR3 sequence: CASSYSRGSNQPQHF. CDR3 sequence (DNA): TGTGCCAGCAGTTACTCCCGGGGGAGCAATCAGCCCCAGCATTTT.

The chain joins TRBV29-1 to TRBJ2-1; TRBD2 aligns across 7 bases. Germline CDR1 is SQVTM and CDR2 is ANQGSEA. This CDR3 region has 14 residues. V lost 3 bases and J lost 3; bases outside the gene matches: 5. The CDR3 nucleotides read TGCAGCGTTGAGGTCGGGGGGTACTACAATGAGCAGTTCTTC. Translation gives CSVEVGGYYNEQFF.

V usage is TRBV29-1 and J usage is TRBJ1-2, with unresolved D. Germline lookup yields CDR1 SQVTM and CDR2 ANQGSEA. V was shortened by 4 bases and J by 2 bases, with 8 bases between the two germline ends. The CDR3 runs to 12 residues. This CDR3 is CSVVEENYGYTF. For the CDR3, the DNA is TGCAGCGTTGTGGAGGAGAACTATGGCTACACCTTC.

The rearrangement uses TRBV7-2 and TRBJ1-5; weak D call: TRBD1 (5 bases). Looked up from germline, CDR1 is SGHTA and CDR2 is FQGNSA. V lost 0 bases and J lost 4, with 10 bases in between. This CDR3 is built from 15 residues. This CDR3 reads CASSLAGASNQPQHF. The CDR3, as DNA: TGTGCCAGCAGCTTAGCTGGGGCGAGTAATCAGCCCCAGCATTTT.

There are a few counts of this clone. This chain connects TRBV10-3 to TRBJ2-7, with TRBD1 matching over 12 bases. The trim removed 5 bases at V and 2 bases at J, leaving 13 bases unmatched. The CDR3 is 18 residues long. The germline gives CDR1 ENHRY, CDR2 SYGVKD. CDR3 nucleotides: TGTGCCATCAGTAACCCGGGACAGGGGGCTGAGAAGGCCTACGAGCAGTACTTC. It specifies CAISNPGQGAEKAYEQYF.

This clone was recorded a few times. The chain couples TRBV7-2 to TRBJ1-5; TRBD1 might be the D (6 bases). V was shortened by 1 base and J by 10 bases, with 17 bases between the two germline ends. The CDR3 length is 15 residues. Germline CDR1 is SGHTA and CDR2 is FQGNSA. The CDR3 DNA reads as TGTGCCAGCAGCTTAGAAGTAGGACAGTTGGGCCCCCAGCATTTT. Translated: CASSLEVGQLGPQHF. Drawing the rest from reference TRBV7-2 and TRBJ1-5, the complete variable domain is GAGVSQSPSNKVTEKGKDVELRCDPISGHTALYWYRQSLGQGLEFLIYFQGNSAPDKSGLPSDRFSAERTGGSVSTLTIQRTQQEDSAVYLCASSLEVGQLGPQHFGDGTRLSIL.

The chain has TRBV19 and TRBJ2-1, with D perhaps assigned TRBD1 or TRBD2 (5 bases each). Trimming left V 4 bases short and J 3 bases short, with 13 bases between. Germline CDR1 reads LNHDA; CDR2 reads SQIVND (reference sequence). This CDR3 has 15 amino acids. In DNA form, the CDR3 reads TGTGCCAGTAGTACAGGGACCGCCGGCTACAATGAGCAGTTCTTC. Its translation is CASSTGTAGYNEQFF.

A few counts support this clone. V and J are TRBV2 and TRBJ1-3, with 10 positions matching TRBD1. Germline trimming cut 7 bases from V and 4 bases from J; bases unmatched to any gene: 7. This CDR3 comprises 15 residues. From germline, CDR1 is SNHLY and CDR2 FYNNEI. The CDR3 spells CASTGQGVVGNTIYF. The DNA for the CDR3 is TGTGCCAGCACCGGACAGGGGGTAGTCGGAAACACCATATATTTT. The whole variable domain, remainder taken from reference TRBV2 and TRBJ1-3, is EPEVTQTPSHQVTQMGQEVILRCVPISNHLYFYWYRQILGQKVEFLVSFYNNEISEKSEIFDDQFSVERPDGSNFTLKIRSTKLEDSAMYFCASTGQGVVGNTIYFGEGSWLTVV.

The chain combines TRBV30 with TRBJ2-7; D may be TRBD1 or TRBD2 (5 bases each). CDR1 and CDR2 (germline): GTSNPN, SVGIG (reference sequence). This CDR3 is built from 13 residues. V gave up 1 base and J gave up 3 bases, with 10 bases separating them. The CDR3 spells CAWSGGVGYEQYF. DNA of the CDR3: TGTGCCTGGAGTGGAGGGGTAGGCTACGAGCAGTACTTC.

This clone turned up a few times. The V gene is TRBV7-9, the J gene TRBJ1-5, with D perhaps TRBD1 (5 bases). Germline loops: CDR1 SEHNR, CDR2 FQNEAQ (reference sequence). The CDR3 has 14 amino acids. V gave up 4 bases and J gave up 6 bases, with 13 bases separating them. CDR3 nucleotides: TGTGCCAGCAGCTCTCGGGACGCCGGTCAGCCCCAGCATTTT. The encoded protein is CASSSRDAGQPQHF.

This clone was recorded a few times. The gene calls are TRBV14 and TRBJ2-7; no clear D gene. Germline values: CDR1 SGHDN, CDR2 FVKESK. This CDR3 has 13 residues. The V end was cut by 2 bases, the J end by 3 bases, with 8 bases between. For the CDR3, the DNA is TGTGCCAGCAGCCAACTTGATCGCTACGAGCAGTACTTC. Its translation is CASSQLDRYEQYF.

The V call is TRBV18, the J call TRBJ2-3; D perhaps matches TRBD1 (5 bases). V dropped 3 bases and J dropped 0 bases, with 10 bases sitting between them. This CDR3 is 15 amino acids long. Germline V CDR1 and CDR2: KGHSH, LQKENI. CDR3 nucleotide sequence: TGTGCCAGCTCACCGAAGGCAGGGAGCACAGATACGCAGTATTTT. Protein sequence: CASSPKAGSTDTQYF.

The chain is built from TRBV28 and TRBJ1-6, with 9 bases identical to TRBD1. Trimming cost V 6 bases and J 6 bases; bases outside gene matches: 12. The CDR3 sequence is 17 residues long. The germline V gene encodes CDR1 MDHEN and CDR2 SYDVKM. The CDR3 reads CASRITGGGVINSPLHF. Here the CDR3 DNA reads TGTGCCAGCAGGATCACAGGGGGCGGTGTGATTAATTCACCCCTCCACTTT.